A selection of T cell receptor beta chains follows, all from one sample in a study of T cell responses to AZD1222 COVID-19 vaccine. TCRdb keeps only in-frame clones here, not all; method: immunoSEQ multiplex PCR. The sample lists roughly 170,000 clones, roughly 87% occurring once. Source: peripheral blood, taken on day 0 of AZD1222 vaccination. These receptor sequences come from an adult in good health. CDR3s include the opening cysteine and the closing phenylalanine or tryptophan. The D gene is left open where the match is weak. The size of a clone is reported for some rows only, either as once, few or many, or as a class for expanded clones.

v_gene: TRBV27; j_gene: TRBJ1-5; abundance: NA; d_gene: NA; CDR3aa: CASSTSNQPQHF; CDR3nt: TGTGCCAGCAGTACTAGTAATCAGCCCCAGCATTTT
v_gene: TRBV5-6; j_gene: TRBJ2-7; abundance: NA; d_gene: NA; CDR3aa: CASSLWTSSYEQYF; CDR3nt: TGTGCCAGCAGCCTTTGGACGTCTTCCTACGAGCAGTACTTC
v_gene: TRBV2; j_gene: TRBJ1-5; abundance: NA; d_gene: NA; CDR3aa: CASRGGVSNQPQHF; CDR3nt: TGTGCCAGCAGGGGGGGCGTTAGCAATCAGCCCCAGCATTTT
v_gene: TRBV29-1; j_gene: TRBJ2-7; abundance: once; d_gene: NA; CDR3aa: CSVGGEGEQYF; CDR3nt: TGCAGCGTTGGAGGTGAGGGCGAGCAGTACTTC
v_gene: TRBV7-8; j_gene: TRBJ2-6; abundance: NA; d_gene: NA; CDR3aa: CASSLRSGRSGANVLTF; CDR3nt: TGTGCCAGCAGCTTAAGGTCGGGGCGCTCTGGGGCCAACGTCCTGACTTTC
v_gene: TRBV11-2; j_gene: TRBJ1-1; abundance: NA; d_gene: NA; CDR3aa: CASTGAGVNTEAFF; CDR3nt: TGTGCCAGCACCGGGGCCGGGGTGAACACTGAAGCTTTCTTT
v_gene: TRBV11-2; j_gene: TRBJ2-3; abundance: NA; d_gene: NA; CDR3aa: CASSLVSGPDTQYF; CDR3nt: TGTGCCAGCAGCTTAGTATCGGGGCCAGATACGCAGTATTTT
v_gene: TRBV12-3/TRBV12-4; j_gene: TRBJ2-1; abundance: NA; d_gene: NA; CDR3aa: CASSPRIAQFF; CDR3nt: TGTGCCAGCAGTCCCCGCATAGCTCAGTTCTTC
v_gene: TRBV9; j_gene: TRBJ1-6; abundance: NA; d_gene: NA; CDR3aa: CASSEAVNSPLHF; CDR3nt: TGTGCCAGCAGCGAGGCGGTTAATTCACCCCTCCACTTT
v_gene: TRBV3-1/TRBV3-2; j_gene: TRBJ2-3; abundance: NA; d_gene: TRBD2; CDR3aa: CASSQLAGSDTQYF; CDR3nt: TGTGCCAGCAGCCAACTAGCGGGGTCAGATACGCAGTATTTT
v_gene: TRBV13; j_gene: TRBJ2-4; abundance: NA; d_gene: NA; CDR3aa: CASSPGPEQNGIQYF; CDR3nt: TGTGCCAGCAGCCCTGGACCGGAACAAAACGGGATTCAGTACTTC
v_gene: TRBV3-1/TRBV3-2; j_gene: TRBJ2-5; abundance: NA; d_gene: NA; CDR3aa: CASSQSSWSRSDQYF; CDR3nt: TGTGCCAGCAGCCAGTCCAGCTGGTCCCGTTCGGACCAGTACTTC
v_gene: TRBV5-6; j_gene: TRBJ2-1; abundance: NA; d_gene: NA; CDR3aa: CASSLGLGYNEQFF; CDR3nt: TGTGCCAGCAGCTTGGGGCTAGGCTACAATGAGCAGTTCTTC
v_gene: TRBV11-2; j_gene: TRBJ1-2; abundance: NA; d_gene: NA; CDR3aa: CASSFQTGPYGYTF; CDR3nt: TGTGCCAGCAGCTTTCAAACGGGGCCCTATGGCTACACCTTC
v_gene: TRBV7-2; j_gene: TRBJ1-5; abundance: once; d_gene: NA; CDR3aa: CASSLVGSGQPQHF; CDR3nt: TGTGCCAGCAGCTTAGTGGGGTCAGGTCAGCCCCAGCATTTT
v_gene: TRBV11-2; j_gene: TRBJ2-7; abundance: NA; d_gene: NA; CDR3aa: CASSLSTGSSSYEQYF; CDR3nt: TGTGCCAGCAGCTTAAGTACAGGGTCGAGCTCCTACGAGCAGTACTTC
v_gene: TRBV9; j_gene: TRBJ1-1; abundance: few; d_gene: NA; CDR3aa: CASSLDGRYTEAFF; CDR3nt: TGTGCCAGCAGCCTTGATGGTCGGTACACTGAAGCTTTCTTT
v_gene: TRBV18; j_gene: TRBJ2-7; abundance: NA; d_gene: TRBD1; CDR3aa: CASSPDRGYYEQYF; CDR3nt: TGTGCCAGCTCACCCGACAGGGGCTACTACGAGCAGTACTTC
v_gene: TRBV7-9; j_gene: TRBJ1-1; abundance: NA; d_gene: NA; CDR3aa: CASSFPGENTEAFF; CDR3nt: TGTGCCAGCAGCTTCCCAGGGGAGAACACTGAAGCTTTCTTT
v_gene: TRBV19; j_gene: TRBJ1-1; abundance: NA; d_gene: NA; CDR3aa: CASTGLGVGSTEAFF; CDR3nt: TGTGCCAGTACTGGCTTGGGGGTTGGGAGCACTGAAGCTTTCTTT
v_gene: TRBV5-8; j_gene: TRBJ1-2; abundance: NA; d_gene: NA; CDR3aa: CASSLGRPDGYTF; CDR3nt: TGTGCCAGCAGCTTAGGACGGCCTGATGGCTACACCTTC
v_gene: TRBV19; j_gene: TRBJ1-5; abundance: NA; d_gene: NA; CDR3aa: CASSISRYSNQPQHF; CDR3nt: TGTGCCAGTAGTATCTCAAGATATAGCAATCAGCCCCAGCATTTT
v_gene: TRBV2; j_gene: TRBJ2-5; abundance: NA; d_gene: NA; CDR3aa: CASRFRLILEETQYF; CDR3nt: TGTGCCAGCAGATTCCGACTAATCTTGGAGGAGACCCAGTACTTC
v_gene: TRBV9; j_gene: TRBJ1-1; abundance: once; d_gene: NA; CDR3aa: CASSAHYDGSAEAFF; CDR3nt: TGTGCCAGCAGCGCCCACTACGACGGGAGCGCCGAAGCTTTCTTT
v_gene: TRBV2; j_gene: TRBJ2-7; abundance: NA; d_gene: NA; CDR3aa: CASRIDGYEQYF; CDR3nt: TGTGCCAGCAGAATCGATGGGTACGAGCAGTACTTC
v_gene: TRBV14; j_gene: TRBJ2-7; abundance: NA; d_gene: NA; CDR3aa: CASSQMSGGIYEQYF; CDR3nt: TGTGCCAGCAGCCAAATGAGTGGCGGGATCTACGAGCAGTACTTC
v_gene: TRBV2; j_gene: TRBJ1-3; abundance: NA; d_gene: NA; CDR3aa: CASSGSYGRSSGNTIYF; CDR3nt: TGTGCCAGCAGTGGGTCATACGGACGGAGCTCTGGAAACACCATATATTTT
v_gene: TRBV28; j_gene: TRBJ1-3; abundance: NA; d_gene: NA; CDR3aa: CASSRTVISGNTIYF; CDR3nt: TGTGCCAGCAGTAGGACGGTGATCTCTGGAAACACCATATATTTT
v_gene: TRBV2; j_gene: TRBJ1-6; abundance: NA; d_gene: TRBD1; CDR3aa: CASSLDRGKANSPLHF; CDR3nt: TGTGCCAGCAGCTTGGACAGGGGAAAGGCTAATTCACCCCTCCACTTT
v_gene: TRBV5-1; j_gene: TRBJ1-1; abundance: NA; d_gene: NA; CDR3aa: CASSLDRSGWGTEAFF; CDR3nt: TGCGCCAGCAGCTTGGACCGCTCGGGCTGGGGAACTGAAGCTTTCTTT
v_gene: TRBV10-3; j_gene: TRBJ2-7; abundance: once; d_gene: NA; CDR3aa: CAISDPDRAGGTYEQYF; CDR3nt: TGTGCCATCAGTGACCCCGACAGGGCCGGAGGGACGTACGAGCAGTACTTC
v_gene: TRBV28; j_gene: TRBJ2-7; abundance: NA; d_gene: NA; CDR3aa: CASSLGTPNEQYF; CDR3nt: TGTGCCAGCAGTCTCGGGACTCCTAACGAGCAGTACTTC
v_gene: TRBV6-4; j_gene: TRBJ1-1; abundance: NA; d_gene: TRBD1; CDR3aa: CASRMTGGYTEAFF; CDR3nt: TGTGCCAGCAGAATGACAGGGGGATACACTGAAGCTTTCTTT
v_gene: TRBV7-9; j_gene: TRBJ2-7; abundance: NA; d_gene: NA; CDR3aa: CASSLAERDGTYEQYF; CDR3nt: TGTGCCAGCAGCTTAGCGGAACGGGACGGGACCTACGAGCAGTACTTC
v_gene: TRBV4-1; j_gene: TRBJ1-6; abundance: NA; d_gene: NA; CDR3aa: CASSQVRGNNSPLHF; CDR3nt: TGCGCCAGCAGCCAAGTGAGAGGGAACAATTCACCCCTCCACTTT
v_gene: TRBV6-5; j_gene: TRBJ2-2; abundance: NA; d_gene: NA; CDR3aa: CASSIVGGNTGELFF; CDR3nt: TGTGCCAGCAGCATCGTAGGGGGTAACACCGGGGAGCTGTTTTTT
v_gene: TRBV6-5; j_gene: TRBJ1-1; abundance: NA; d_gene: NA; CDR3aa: CASSYSGRVRTEAFF; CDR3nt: TGTGCCAGCAGTTACTCAGGCAGGGTGAGGACTGAAGCTTTCTTT
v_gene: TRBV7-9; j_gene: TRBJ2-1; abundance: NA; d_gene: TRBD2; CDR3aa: CASSLIIAGAFYNEQFF; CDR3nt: TGTGCCAGCAGCTTAATTATTGCGGGAGCCTTTTACAATGAGCAGTTCTTC
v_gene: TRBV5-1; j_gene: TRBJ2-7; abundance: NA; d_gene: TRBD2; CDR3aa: CASSLGYTGTSEEYF; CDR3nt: TGCGCCAGCAGCTTGGGATACACCGGGACTAGCGAGGAGTACTTC
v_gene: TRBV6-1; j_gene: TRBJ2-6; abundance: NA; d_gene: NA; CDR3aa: CASSLRAQTNVLTF; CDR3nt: TGTGCCAGCAGTTTGCGGGCCCAAACAAACGTCCTGACTTTC
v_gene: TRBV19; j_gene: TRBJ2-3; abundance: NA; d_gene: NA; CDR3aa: CASSWGSGSTDTQYF; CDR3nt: TGTGCCAGTAGTTGGGGGAGCGGGAGCACAGATACGCAGTATTTT
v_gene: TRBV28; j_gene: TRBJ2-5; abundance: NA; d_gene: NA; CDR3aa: CASSSGTAGRETQYF; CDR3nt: TGTGCCAGCAGTTCAGGGACCGCCGGAAGAGAGACCCAGTACTTC
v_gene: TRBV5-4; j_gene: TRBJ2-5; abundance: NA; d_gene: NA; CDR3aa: CASSLVGTLGETQYF; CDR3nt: TGTGCCAGCAGCTTGGTGGGAACACTCGGGGAGACCCAGTACTTC
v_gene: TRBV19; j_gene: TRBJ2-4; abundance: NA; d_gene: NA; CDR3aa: CASSIVGGAGDIQYF; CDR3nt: TGTGCCAGTAGTATAGTGGGTGGGGCTGGGGACATTCAGTACTTC
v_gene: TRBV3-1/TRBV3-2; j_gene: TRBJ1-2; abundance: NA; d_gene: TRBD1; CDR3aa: CASSQDRGQGGYGYTF; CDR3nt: TGTGCCAGCAGCCAAGATAGGGGACAGGGCGGCTATGGCTACACCTTC
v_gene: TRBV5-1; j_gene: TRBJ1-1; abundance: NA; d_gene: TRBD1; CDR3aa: CASSLWTGGGTEAFF; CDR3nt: TGCGCCAGCAGCTTATGGACAGGGGGCGGCACTGAAGCTTTCTTT
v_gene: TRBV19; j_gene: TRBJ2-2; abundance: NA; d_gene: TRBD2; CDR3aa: CASTPGLAGNGELFF; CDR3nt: TGTGCCAGTACTCCGGGACTAGCGGGAAACGGGGAGCTGTTTTTT
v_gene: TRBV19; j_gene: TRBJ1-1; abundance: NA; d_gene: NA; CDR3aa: CASRWDTEAFF; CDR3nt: TGTGCCAGTAGGTGGGACACTGAAGCTTTCTTT
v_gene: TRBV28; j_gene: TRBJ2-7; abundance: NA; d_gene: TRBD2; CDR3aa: CASRSTSSGAYEQYF; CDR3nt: TGTGCCAGCAGGTCTACGTCTAGCGGGGCCTACGAGCAGTACTTC
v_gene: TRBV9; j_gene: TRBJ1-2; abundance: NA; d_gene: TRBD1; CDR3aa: CASGLGFQGAGGYTF; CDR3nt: TGTGCCAGCGGCCTAGGCTTTCAGGGGGCGGGTGGCTACACCTTC
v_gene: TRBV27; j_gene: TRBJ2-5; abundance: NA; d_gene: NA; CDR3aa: CASRKEETQYF; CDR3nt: TGTGCCAGCAGGAAAGAAGAGACCCAGTACTTC
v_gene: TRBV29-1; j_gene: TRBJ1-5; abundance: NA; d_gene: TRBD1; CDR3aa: CSVQPGQNQPQHF; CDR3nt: TGCAGCGTTCAGCCGGGACAGAATCAGCCCCAGCATTTT
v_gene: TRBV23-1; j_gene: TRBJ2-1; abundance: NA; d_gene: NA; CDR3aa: CASRDRNNVYTCSPQFF; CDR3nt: TGCGCCAGCAGGGACAGAAACAATGTTTATACGTGTAGCCCGCAGTTCTTC
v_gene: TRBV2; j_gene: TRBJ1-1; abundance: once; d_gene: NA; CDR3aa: CASSEPGEATEAFF; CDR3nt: TGTGCCAGCAGTGAACCAGGGGAGGCCACTGAAGCTTTCTTT
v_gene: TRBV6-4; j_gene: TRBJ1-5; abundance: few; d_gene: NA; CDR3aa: CASSDEVGQPQHF; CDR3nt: TGTGCCAGCAGTGACGAGGTTGGGCAGCCCCAGCATTTT
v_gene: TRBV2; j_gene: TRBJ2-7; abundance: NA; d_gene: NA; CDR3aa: CASSEAQLLRGSEQYF; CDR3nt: TGTGCCAGCAGTGAAGCGCAGCTCCTGAGGGGTAGCGAGCAGTACTTC
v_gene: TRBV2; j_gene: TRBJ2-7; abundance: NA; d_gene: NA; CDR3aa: CASRPPVTYEQYF; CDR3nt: TGTGCCAGCAGACCCCCAGTGACCTACGAGCAGTACTTC
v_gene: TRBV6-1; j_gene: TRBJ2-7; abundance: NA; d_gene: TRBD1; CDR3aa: CASSEAAGTAYEQYF; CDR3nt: TGTGCCAGCAGTGAAGCGGCCGGGACAGCCTACGAGCAGTACTTC
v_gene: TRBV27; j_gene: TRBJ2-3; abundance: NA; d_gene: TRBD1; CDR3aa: CASSPRTGNTKDTQYF; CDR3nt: TGTGCCAGCAGTCCGCGGACAGGGAATACTAAGGATACGCAGTATTTT
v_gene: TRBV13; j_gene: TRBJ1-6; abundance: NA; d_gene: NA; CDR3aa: CASSLGRGGNSPLHF; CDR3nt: TGTGCCAGCAGCTTAGGCCGGGGGGGGAATTCACCCCTCCACTTT